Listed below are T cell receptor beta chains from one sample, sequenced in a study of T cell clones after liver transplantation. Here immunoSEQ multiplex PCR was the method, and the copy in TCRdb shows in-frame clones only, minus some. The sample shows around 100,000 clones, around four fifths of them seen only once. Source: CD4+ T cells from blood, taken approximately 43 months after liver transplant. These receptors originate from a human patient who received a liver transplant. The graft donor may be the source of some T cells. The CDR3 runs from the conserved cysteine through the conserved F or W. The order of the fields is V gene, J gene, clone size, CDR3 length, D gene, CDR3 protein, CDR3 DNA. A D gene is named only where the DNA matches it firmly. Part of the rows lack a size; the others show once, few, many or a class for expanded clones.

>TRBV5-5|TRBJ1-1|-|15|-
CASSFFDRQGTEAFF
TGTGCCAGCAGCTTCTTTGACAGGCAAGGCACTGAAGCTTTCTTT
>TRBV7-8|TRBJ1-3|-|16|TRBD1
CASSLIQGAKGNTIYF
TGTGCCAGCAGCTTGATTCAGGGGGCGAAAGGAAACACCATATATTTT
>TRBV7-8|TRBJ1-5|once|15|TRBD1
CASSTRGASNQPQHF
TGTGCCAGCAGCACCAGGGGGGCCAGCAATCAGCCCCAGCATTTT
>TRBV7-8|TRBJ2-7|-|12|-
CASSIGLYEQYF
TGTGCCAGCAGCATAGGGCTCTACGAGCAGTACTTC
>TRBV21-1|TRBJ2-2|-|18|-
CASRASGGPIVLHGELFF
TGTGCCAGCAGGGCTAGCGGGGGCCCAATCGTACTTCACGGGGAGCTGTTTTTT
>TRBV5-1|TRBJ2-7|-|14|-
CASSLEGGRHEQYF
TGCGCCAGCAGCTTGGAGGGGGGAAGACACGAGCAGTACTTC
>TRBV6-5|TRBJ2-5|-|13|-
CASRQPGGETQYF
TGTGCCAGCAGACAGCCTGGTGGTGAGACCCAGTACTTC
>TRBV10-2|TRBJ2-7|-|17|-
CASSVGLGAGRSYEQYF
TGCGCCAGCAGTGTGGGGCTGGGGGCGGGACGCTCCTACGAGCAGTACTTC
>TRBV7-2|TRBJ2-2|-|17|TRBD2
CASSPGLALATTGELFF
TGTGCCAGCAGCCCGGGACTAGCGCTCGCCACAACCGGGGAGCTGTTTTTT
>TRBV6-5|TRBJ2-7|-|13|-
CASSARGGREQYF
TGTGCCAGCAGCGCTCGTGGGGGGCGGGAGCAGTACTTC
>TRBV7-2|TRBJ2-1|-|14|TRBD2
CASSPGLAGGKQFF
TGTGCCAGCAGCCCCGGACTAGCGGGGGGGAAGCAGTTCTTC
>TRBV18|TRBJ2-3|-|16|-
CASSPLHWERTDTQYF
TGTGCCAGCTCACCCCTCCATTGGGAGAGGACAGATACGCAGTATTTT
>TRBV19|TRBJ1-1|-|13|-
CASSSSRNTEAFF
TGTGCCAGTAGTTCGAGTAGGAACACTGAAGCTTTCTTT
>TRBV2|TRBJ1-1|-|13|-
CASRLTGNTEAFF
TGTGCCAGCAGGTTGACTGGGAACACTGAAGCTTTCTTT
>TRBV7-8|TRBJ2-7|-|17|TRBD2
CASSLRGTTSGSTKQYF
TGTGCCAGCAGCTTACGGGGGACTACTAGCGGGAGCACCAAGCAGTACTTC
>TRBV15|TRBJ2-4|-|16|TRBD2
CATSKGLAGAGNIQYF
TGTGCCACCAGCAAGGGACTAGCGGGGGCGGGAAACATTCAGTACTTC
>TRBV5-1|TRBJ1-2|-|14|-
CASSLAGGDYGYTF
TGCGCCAGCAGCTTGGCCGGAGGGGACTATGGCTACACCTTC
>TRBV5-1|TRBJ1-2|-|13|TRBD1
CASSLQGPGGYTF
TGCGCCAGCAGCCTACAGGGGCCCGGTGGCTACACCTTC
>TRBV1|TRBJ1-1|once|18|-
CTSSLRASRYRKNTEAFF
TGCACCAGCAGTCTCCGGGCCTCACGGTATAGGAAGAACACTGAAGCTTTCTTT
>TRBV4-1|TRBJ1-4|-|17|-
CASSQEVPQGGNEKLFF
TGCGCCAGCAGCCAAGAGGTCCCTCAGGGAGGTAATGAAAAACTGTTTTTT
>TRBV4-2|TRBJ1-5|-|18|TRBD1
CASSQWWTGEGVLEPQHF
TGTGCCAGCAGTCAGTGGTGGACAGGTGAGGGCGTTTTGGAGCCCCAGCATTTT
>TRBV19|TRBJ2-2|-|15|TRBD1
CATRDRGLGTGELFF
TGTGCCACACGGGACAGGGGGCTGGGCACCGGGGAGCTGTTTTTT
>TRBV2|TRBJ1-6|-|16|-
CASSERRSSYNSPLHF
TGTGCCAGCAGTGAAAGGAGGAGCTCCTATAATTCACCCCTCCACTTT
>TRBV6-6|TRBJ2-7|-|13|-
CASRWEEGYEQYF
TGTGCCAGCAGATGGGAGGAGGGCTACGAGCAGTACTTC
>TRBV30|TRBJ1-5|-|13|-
CAWSVGREQPQHF
TGTGCCTGGAGTGTAGGGAGGGAGCAGCCCCAGCATTTT
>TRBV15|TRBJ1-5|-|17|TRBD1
CATSSLQGARGNQPQHF
TGTGCCACCAGCAGTTTGCAGGGGGCAAGGGGCAATCAGCCCCAGCATTTT
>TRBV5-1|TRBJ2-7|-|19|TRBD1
CASSLCFRDRGLPRCEQYF
TGCGCCAGCAGCTTGTGTTTCCGGGACAGGGGGCTCCCTCGGTGCGAGCAGTACTTC
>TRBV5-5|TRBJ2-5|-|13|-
CASSPLPQETQYF
TGTGCCAGCAGCCCTCTTCCCCAAGAGACCCAGTACTTC
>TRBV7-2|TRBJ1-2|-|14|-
CASRQGFNNYGYTF
TGTGCCAGCCGGCAGGGCTTCAATAACTATGGCTACACCTTC
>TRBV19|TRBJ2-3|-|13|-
CASTRDSQDTQYF
TGTGCCAGTACCCGTGACAGTCAGGATACGCAGTATTTT
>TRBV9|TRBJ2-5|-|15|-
CASSVARTMVETQYF
TGTGCCAGCAGCGTAGCTAGGACGATGGTAGAGACCCAGTACTTC
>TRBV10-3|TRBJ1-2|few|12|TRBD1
CAIRDREDGYTF
TGTGCCATCAGGGACAGGGAGGACGGCTACACCTTC
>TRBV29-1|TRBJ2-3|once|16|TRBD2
CSVGPSGRVQTDTQYF
TGCAGCGTTGGCCCTAGCGGGAGAGTCCAGACAGATACGCAGTATTTT
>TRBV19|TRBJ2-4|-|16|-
CASRTDSRGAKNIQYF
TGTGCCAGTAGGACGGACTCCAGGGGAGCCAAAAACATTCAGTACTTC
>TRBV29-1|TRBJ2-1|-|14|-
CSVELLEGYNEQFF
TGCAGCGTTGAACTCCTCGAGGGCTACAATGAGCAGTTCTTC
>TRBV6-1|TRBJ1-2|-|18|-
CASSEKKSRGTTNYGYTF
TGTGCCAGCAGTGAAAAAAAGTCAAGAGGGACCACTAACTATGGCTACACCTTC
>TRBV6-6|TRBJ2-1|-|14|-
CASSYGQDWNEQFF
TGTGCCAGCAGTTACGGACAAGATTGGAATGAGCAGTTCTTC
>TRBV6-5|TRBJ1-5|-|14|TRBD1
CASSRQGDNQPQHF
TGTGCCAGCAGTAGACAGGGGGACAATCAGCCCCAGCATTTT
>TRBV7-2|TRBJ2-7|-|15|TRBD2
CASSPWGSGRGEQYF
TGTGCCAGCAGCCCCTGGGGTAGCGGGAGGGGCGAGCAGTACTTC
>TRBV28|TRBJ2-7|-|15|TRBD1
CASSPRGQLQYEQYF
TGTGCCAGCAGCCCCCGGGGACAGCTACAATACGAGCAGTACTTC
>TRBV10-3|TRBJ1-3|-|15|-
CAISESAGSGNTIYF
TGTGCCATCAGTGAGTCGGCAGGGTCTGGAAACACCATATATTTT
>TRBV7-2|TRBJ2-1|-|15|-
CASSLSVGSSNEQFF
TGTGCCAGCAGCTTATCAGTGGGAAGTTCCAATGAGCAGTTCTTC
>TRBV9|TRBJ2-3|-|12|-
CASSADFKGQYF
TGTGCCAGCAGCGCGGACTTTAAGGGGCAGTATTTT
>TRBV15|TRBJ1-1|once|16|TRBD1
CATSRGDRAPNTEAFF
TGTGCCACCAGCAGAGGAGACAGGGCCCCGAACACTGAAGCTTTCTTT
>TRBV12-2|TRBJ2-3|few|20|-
CASRLVYLPGSGGNTDTQYF
TGTGCAAGTCGCTTAGTTTATCTACCGGGTAGCGGGGGGAACACAGATACGCAGTATTTT
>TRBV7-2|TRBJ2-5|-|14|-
CASSLEAAGETQYF
TGTGCCAGCAGCTTAGAAGCGGCTGGGGAGACCCAGTACTTC
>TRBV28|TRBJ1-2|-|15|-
CASSLLVMAGGGYTF
TGTGCCAGCAGTTTACTGGTTATGGCGGGGGGTGGCTACACCTTC
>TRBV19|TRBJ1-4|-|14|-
CASSSWQSGGKLFF
TGTGCCAGTAGTTCGTGGCAGTCCGGGGGAAAACTGTTTTTT
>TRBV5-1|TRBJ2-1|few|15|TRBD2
CASSLTSGAFNEQFF
TGCGCCAGCAGCCTGACTAGCGGGGCTTTCAATGAGCAGTTCTTC
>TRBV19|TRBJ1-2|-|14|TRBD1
CATTDRDHTYGYTF
TGTGCCACAACGGACAGGGATCATACCTATGGCTACACCTTC
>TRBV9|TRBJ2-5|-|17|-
CASSVAGGYLYQETQYF
TGTGCCAGCAGCGTAGCTGGGGGTTACTTGTACCAAGAGACCCAGTACTTC
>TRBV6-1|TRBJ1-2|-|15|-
CASSDNRAGNYGYTF
TGTGCCAGCAGTGACAACAGGGCGGGGAACTATGGCTACACCTTC
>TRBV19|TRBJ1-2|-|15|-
CASSIQTGSNYGYTF
TGTGCCAGTAGTATCCAGACAGGATCTAACTATGGCTACACCTTC
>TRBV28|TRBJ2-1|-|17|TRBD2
CASSLIGLAGPKGEQFF
TGTGCCAGCAGCTTGATAGGACTAGCGGGACCCAAGGGTGAGCAGTTCTTC